These 16 T cell receptor beta chains came from one sample sequenced in a study of cytomegalovirus exposure and HLA in healthy donors. The PCR contained 60 Vbeta and 13 Jbeta primers. Produced via immunoSEQ multiplex PCR; TCRdb's table is partial and in-frame only. The sample has approximately 200,000 clones, 85% seen once. Sample: PBMCs. The receptors were sampled from a woman aged 50 to 65 in good health and CMV-seronegative.

The chain employs TRBV18 and TRBJ1-1, with a possible D match to TRBD1 (6 bases). CDR3 length: 14 residues. Germline-derived CDR1 and CDR2 are KGHSH and LQKENI. Trimming took 3 bases from V and 4 from J, leaving 12 bases between them. The CDR3 DNA follows: TGTGCCAGCTCACCCACGCGGGGGGCCACTGAAGCTTTCTTT. Amino acids: CASSPTRGATEAFF.

The CDR3 region is CASSRLAGNNEQFF. The CDR3 coding sequence is TGCGCCAGCAGCAGATTAGCGGGAAACAATGAGCAGTTCTTC. The rearrangement links TRBV5-1 to TRBJ2-1; 8 bases line up with TRBD2. Germline CDR1 reads SGHRS; CDR2 reads YFSETQ. V dropped 4 bases and J dropped 5; count of bases not matched to a gene: 5. The CDR3 sequence is 14 residues long.

The chain is built from TRBV30 and TRBJ1-1; 8 bases agree with TRBD1. V lost 4 bases, J lost 2 bases, and 3 bases stayed unmatched. Germline V gene data show CDR1 as GTSNPN and CDR2 as SVGIG (reference sequence). This CDR3 contains 13 residues. The CDR3 coding sequence is TGTGCCTGGAATGACAGGGGCAACACTGAAGCTTTCTTT. It specifies CAWNDRGNTEAFF.

This clone was observed a single time. The chain carries TRBV5-1 and TRBJ2-7; TRBD2 agrees at 8 bases. The CDR3 sequence is 16 residues long. The germline gives CDR1 SGHRS, CDR2 YFSETQ. With 5 bases clipped from V and 6 bases from J, the junction kept 16 bases outside the gene matches. DNA for the CDR3: TGCGCCAGCAGACGCACCGGGGGGGCCCCGTCGGGCGAGCAGTACTTC. Translated, it gives CASRRTGGAPSGEQYF.

The chain recombines TRBV19 with TRBJ2-2; the match to TRBD1 covers 11 bases. The CDR3 sequence is 16 residues long. Looked up from germline, CDR1 is LNHDA and CDR2 is SQIVND (reference sequence). J was trimmed by 4 bases and V by 6 bases; bases with no gene match: 7. The CDR3 protein is CASRWTGGVGTGELFF. The CDR3, as DNA: TGTGCCAGTAGATGGACAGGGGGCGTCGGCACCGGGGAGCTGTTTTTT.

This sequence joins TRBV5-5 and TRBJ1-2, with TRBD1 matching over 9 bases. The CDR3 loop spans 14 amino acids. With V trimmed by 4 bases and J by 4 bases, 5 bases remained unmatched. From germline, CDR1 is SGHKS and CDR2 YYEKEE (reference sequence). The DNA for the CDR3 is TGTGCCAGCAGCCTTGGACAGGGGATCTATGGCTACACCTTC. This translates into CASSLGQGIYGYTF. The variable domain in full, with the rest retrieved from reference TRBV5-5 and TRBJ1-2, is DAGVTQSPTHLIKTRGQQVTLRCSPISGHKSVSWYQQVLGQGPQFIFQYYEKEERGRGNFPDRFSARQFPNYSSELNVNALLLGDSALYLCASSLGQGIYGYTFGSGTRLTVV.

The chain employs TRBV5-1 and TRBJ2-3; the D gene is possibly TRBD1 (6 bases). This CDR3 spans 14 amino acids. The germline V and J ends were trimmed by 0 bases and 3 bases, with 8 bases remaining between them. The germline V gene encodes CDR1 SGHRS and CDR2 YFSETQ. The CDR3 is CASSLDGQTDTQYF. In DNA, the CDR3 is TGCGCCAGCAGCTTGGATGGACAGACAGATACGCAGTATTTT. Drawing the rest from reference TRBV5-1 and TRBJ2-3, the complete variable domain is KAGVTQTPRYLIKTRGQQVTLSCSPISGHRSVSWYQQTPGQGLQFLFEYFSETQRNKGNFPGRFSGRQFSNSRSEMNVSTLELGDSALYLCASSLDGQTDTQYFGPGTRLTVL.

The chain recombines TRBV7-3 with TRBJ2-2; the match to TRBD2 covers 7 bases. This CDR3 is built from 15 residues. Germline V lookup: CDR1 SGHTA, CDR2 FQGTGA. V was pared by 5 bases and J by 5 bases, with 8 bases of the junction left unmatched. CDR3: CASSRGEGLTGELFF. The DNA of the CDR3 is TGTGCCAGCAGCAGAGGGGAGGGCCTGACCGGGGAGCTGTTTTTT.

This rearrangement joins TRBV30 to TRBJ2-1; a possible D gene is TRBD2 (5 bases). Per germline, CDR1 GTSNPN and CDR2 SVGIG (reference sequence). The CDR3 loop spans 13 amino acids. V was pared by 0 bases and J by 9 bases, with 12 bases between. CDR3 DNA sequence: TGTGCCTGGAGTGTACGGCGGGCCGGTGAGCAGTTCTTC. Its translation is CAWSVRRAGEQFF.

V usage is TRBV29-1 and J usage is TRBJ2-1; 15 bases align to TRBD2. CDR1 SQVTM and CDR2 ANQGSEA come from the germline V gene. The CDR3 consists of 14 residues. The V segment lost 1 base and the J segment 13 bases; nucleotides outside the gene matches: 5. CDR3 sequence reads: CSVEVGLAGGQQFF. The CDR3, as DNA: TGCAGCGTTGAAGTCGGACTAGCGGGAGGGCAACAGTTCTTC.

V usage is TRBV28 and J usage is TRBJ2-1; D may be TRBD1 (5 bases). CDR1 is MDHEN, CDR2 SYDVKM, per germline. CDR3 length equals 14 residues. V lost 6 bases and J lost 10, with 19 bases in between. The CDR3 here is CASSRLLGRGEQFF. The CDR3 nucleotides read TGTGCCAGCAGCCGCCTCCTGGGGCGTGGGGAGCAGTTCTTC.

The chain joins TRBV14 to TRBJ2-5; D call uncertain. The DNA end favors TRBJ2-7, so the J call may be wrong. Germline-derived CDR1 and CDR2 are SGHDN and FVKESK. CDR3 length: 14 residues. DNA for the CDR3: TGTGCCAGCAGCCTACAGTGGGCTCCCTACGAGCAGTACTTC. Protein: CASSLQWAPYEQYF.

The chain carries TRBV23-1 and TRBJ2-7; D is possibly TRBD2 (5 bases). TRBV23-1 is known as an ORF, though its function is uncertain. This CDR3 is built from 15 residues. V shed 3 bases and J shed 0 bases, with 12 bases lying between them. Here the CDR3 reads CASSHKAGRSYEQYF. In DNA form, the CDR3 reads TGCGCCAGCAGTCACAAGGCGGGCCGCTCCTACGAGCAGTACTTC.

The chain joins TRBV5-1 to TRBJ2-1; tentatively, D is TRBD1 (5 bases). The V gene's germline CDR1 is SGHRS and CDR2 YFSETQ. The CDR3 loop spans 14 amino acids. The germline V and J ends were trimmed by 0 bases and 6 bases, with 10 bases remaining between them. The CDR3 region has the DNA TGCGCCAGCAGCTTGGTCGCAGGGCCCAATGAGCAGTTCTTC. It yields the protein CASSLVAGPNEQFF.

The chain has TRBV19 and TRBJ2-1; 15 nucleotides align to TRBD2. The germline V gene encodes CDR1 LNHDA and CDR2 SQIVND (reference sequence). V trimming: 9 bases; J trimming: 4 bases; junction bases outside the gene matches: 13. The CDR3 runs 18 residues. The CDR3, as DNA: TGTGCCAGCAGGAAGGGACTAGCGGGAGGAGGCGCTTACAATGAGCAGTTCTTC. It translates to CASRKGLAGGGAYNEQFF.

The CDR3: CASTKELAGRSEQFF. In DNA form, the CDR3 reads TGTGCCAGCACCAAGGAACTAGCGGGAAGAAGTGAGCAGTTCTTC. J is TRBJ2-1 and V is TRBV7-2; 10 bases align to TRBD2. The germline V gene encodes CDR1 SGHTA and CDR2 FQGNSA. This CDR3 comprises 15 residues. J gave up 9 bases and V 7 bases, and 12 bases lay outside the gene matches. Drawing the rest from reference TRBV7-2 and TRBJ2-1, the complete variable domain is GAGVSQSPSNKVTEKGKDVELRCDPISGHTALYWYRQSLGQGLEFLIYFQGNSAPDKSGLPSDRFSAERTGGSVSTLTIQRTQQEDSAVYLCASTKELAGRSEQFFGPGTRLTVL.